The present T cell receptor (beta chain) was sequenced within a study of regulatory T cells in long-lasting Graves disease. Study findings and constraints: Favoring TRBV28, TRBJ1-2 and TRBJ2-5 was a feature seen in persistent disease.

TCR beta libraries were built with iRepertoire HTBI primers and Arm-PCR of CDR3 regions. TCRdb re-called the multiplex PCR reads through MiXCR, storing one row per CDR3 protein. This sample has approximately 300,000 distinct CDR3 sequences; 18% occur once, and the top ten carry 38%. This CDR3 is built from 15 residues. After removal of 0 bases from V and 4 bases from J, the junction contained 2 bases not matched to a gene. CDR1 and CDR2 from the germline V gene are SGHRS and YFSETQ. Regarding time point: newly diagnosed GD, antithyroid drugs for less than 3 months. PBMCs provided the RNA from which the TCR library was made. In its sample, this clonotype was seen many times. Its specificity is not known.

The origin of this receptor is a female donor with Graves disease. Sample: peripheral blood mononuclear cells (PBMCs), taken at new diagnosis, from a patient treated with antithyroid drugs. The gene calls are TRBV5-1 and TRBJ2-1; 9 nucleotides match TRBD2. CDR3 region: CASSLETSGYNEQFF. The DNA for the CDR3 is TGCGCCAGCAGCTTGGAGACTAGCGGTTACAATGAGCAGTTCTTC.